These T cell receptor beta chains were read from a single sample in a study of T cells in Graves' hyperthyroidism and ophthalmopathy. TCRdb re-analysed the multiplex PCR reads in MiXCR, keeping a single row per CDR3 protein. The sample lists 75,000 to 100,000 distinct CDR3 sequences; 35% to 45% were seen once. The sample taken for sequencing was peripheral blood or thyroid tissue (not recorded which). The receptors come from a woman aged 25 to 39 with Graves' hyperthyroidism. CDR3s leave out the opening cysteine and the closing phenylalanine or tryptophan.

j_call v_call cdr3_aa
TRBJ2-2 TRBV11-2 ASKFSRNTGELS
TRBJ2-3 TRBV5-1 ASSSGQEIFTDTQY
TRBJ2-2 TRBV7-9 ASSWTSGRVGELF
TRBJ2-2 TRBV7-9 ASSSHSGSRKTGELF
TRBJ2-6 TRBV7-3 ASNSQPRPGANVLT
TRBJ1-3 TRBV20-1 SALSEDRGLAGNTIY
TRBJ2-7 TRBV7-3 ASSGLADYD
TRBJ2-2 TRBV4-2 ASSQEGRGRTGELF
TRBJ1-5 TRBV27 ASSGHYSNQPQH
TRBJ1-4 TRBV5-1 ASSPMGATNEKLF
TRBJ2-5 TRBV5-8 ASSLRHQETQY
TRBJ1-6 TRBV11-2 ASSLLGGLH
TRBJ2-7 TRBV10-3 AISESIRVLTYEQY
TRBJ1-6 TRBV20-1 SAASGTGTDSPLH
TRBJ2-7 TRBV5-1 ASRRDTQSSYEQY
TRBJ2-7 TRBV7-9 ASSSFYEQY
TRBJ2-7 TRBV12-3/TRBV12-4 ASSYLAVKGEQY
TRBJ2-7 TRBV18 ASSPPGTGGDYEQY